This T cell receptor beta chain was captured by sequencing in a study of somatic mutations in cytotoxic T cells in rheumatoid arthritis. Flow cytometry was used to check the purity of CD4+ and CD8+ cells, which had been isolated by positive magnetic bead selection. Clones were read by immunoSEQ multiplex PCR, and TCRdb kept only the in-frame ones, dropping some. The sample lists 8,000 or so clones, 74% seen once, with approximately 16% in the top ten. The clonotype originates from an adult with rheumatoid arthritis. Material for sequencing was CD8+ T cells sorted from blood.

The CDR3 region is CASSYPFTDTQYF. In DNA form, the CDR3 reads TGTGCCAGCAGCTACCCCTTCACAGATACGCAGTATTTT. The chain is built from TRBV7-9 and TRBJ2-3; D is ambiguous. V was pared by 4 bases and J by 2 bases, with 7 bases between. From germline, CDR1 is SEHNR and CDR2 FQNEAQ (reference sequence). This CDR3 region has 13 residues.